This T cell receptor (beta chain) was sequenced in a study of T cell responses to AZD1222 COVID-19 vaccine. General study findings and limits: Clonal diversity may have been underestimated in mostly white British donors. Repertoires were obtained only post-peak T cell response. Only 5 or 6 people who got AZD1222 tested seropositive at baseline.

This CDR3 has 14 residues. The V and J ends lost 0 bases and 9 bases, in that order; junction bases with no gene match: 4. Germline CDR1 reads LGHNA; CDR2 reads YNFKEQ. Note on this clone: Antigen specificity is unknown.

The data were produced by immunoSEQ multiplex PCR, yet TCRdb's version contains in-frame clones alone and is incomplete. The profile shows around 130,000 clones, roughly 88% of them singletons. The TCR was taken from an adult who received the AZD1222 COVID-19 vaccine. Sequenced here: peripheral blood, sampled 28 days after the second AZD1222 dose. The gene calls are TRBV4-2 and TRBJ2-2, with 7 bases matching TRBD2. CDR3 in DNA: TGTGCCAGCAGCCAAGAAAGACTAGCCCGGGAGCTGTTTTTT. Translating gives CASSQERLARELFF.